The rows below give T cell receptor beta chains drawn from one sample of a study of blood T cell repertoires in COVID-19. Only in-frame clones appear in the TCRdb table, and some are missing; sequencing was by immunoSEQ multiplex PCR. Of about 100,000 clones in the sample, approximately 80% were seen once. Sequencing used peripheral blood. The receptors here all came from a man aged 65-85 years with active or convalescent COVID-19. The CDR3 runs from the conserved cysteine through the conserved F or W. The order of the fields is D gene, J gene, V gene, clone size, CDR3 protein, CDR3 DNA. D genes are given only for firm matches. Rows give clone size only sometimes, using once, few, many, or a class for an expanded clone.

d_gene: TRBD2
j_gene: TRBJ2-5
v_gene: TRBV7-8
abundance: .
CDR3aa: CASSPGTSGEILSETQYF
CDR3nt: TGTGCCAGCAGCCCAGGGACTAGCGGGGAGATTTTATCCGAGACCCAGTACTTC

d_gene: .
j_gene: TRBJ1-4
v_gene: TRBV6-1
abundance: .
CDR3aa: CASSDRQGGEKLFF
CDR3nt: TGTGCCAGCAGTGACAGGCAGGGAGGGGAAAAACTGTTTTTT

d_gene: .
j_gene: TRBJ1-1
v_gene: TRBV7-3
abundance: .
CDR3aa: CASSLIKGRSPGAFF
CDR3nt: TGTGCCAGCAGCTTAATAAAGGGGCGATCTCCCGGTGCTTTCTTT

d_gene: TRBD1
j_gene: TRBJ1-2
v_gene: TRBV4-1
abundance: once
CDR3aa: CASSQGVEGQTYGYTF
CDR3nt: TGCGCCAGCAGCCAGGGGGTGGAGGGACAGACATATGGCTACACCTTC

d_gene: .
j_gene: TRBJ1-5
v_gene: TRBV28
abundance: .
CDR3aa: CASSPDSSNQPQHF
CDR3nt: TGTGCCAGCAGTCCCGACTCATCCAATCAGCCCCAGCATTTT

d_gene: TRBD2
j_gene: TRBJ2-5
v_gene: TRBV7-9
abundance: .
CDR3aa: CASSPTGTSGRARHF
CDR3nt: TGTGCCAGCAGCCCCACCGGGACTAGCGGGAGGGCCAGGCACTTC

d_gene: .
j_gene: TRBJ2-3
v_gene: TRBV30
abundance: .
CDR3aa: CAWVEGPDTQYF
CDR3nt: TGTGCCTGGGTGGAGGGCCCAGATACGCAGTATTTT

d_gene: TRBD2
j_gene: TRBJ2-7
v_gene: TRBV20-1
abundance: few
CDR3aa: CSASRRGWSYEQYF
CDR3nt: TGCAGTGCTAGTCGGCGGGGGTGGTCCTACGAGCAGTACTTC

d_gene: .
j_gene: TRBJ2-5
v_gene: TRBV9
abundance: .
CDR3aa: CASSAQLGPETQYF
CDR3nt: TGTGCCAGCAGCGCCCAACTAGGACCGGAGACCCAGTACTTC

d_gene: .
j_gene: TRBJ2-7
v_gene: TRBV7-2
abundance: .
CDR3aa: CARSRGWSYEQYF
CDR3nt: TGTGCCAGGTCCCGGGGATGGTCCTACGAGCAGTACTTC

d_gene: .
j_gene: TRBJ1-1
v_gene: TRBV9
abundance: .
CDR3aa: CASSVGGNMNTEAFF
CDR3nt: TGTGCCAGCAGCGTAGGCGGAAACATGAACACTGAAGCTTTCTTT

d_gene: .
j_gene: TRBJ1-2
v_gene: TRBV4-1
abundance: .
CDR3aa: CASSQDTGGRGYTF
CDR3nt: TGCGCCAGCAGCCAAGATACGGGGGGCCGTGGTTACACCTTC

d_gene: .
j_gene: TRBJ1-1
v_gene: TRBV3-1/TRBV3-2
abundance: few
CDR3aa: CASSQNPTVNTEAFF
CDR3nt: TGTGCCAGCAGCCAAAATCCGACAGTAAACACTGAAGCTTTCTTT

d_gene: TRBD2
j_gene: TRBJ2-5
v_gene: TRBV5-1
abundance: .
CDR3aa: CASRAGTNNQETQYF
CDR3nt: TGCGCCAGCAGGGCCGGGACTAACAACCAAGAGACCCAGTACTTC

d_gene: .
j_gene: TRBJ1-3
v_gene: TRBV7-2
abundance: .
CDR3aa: CASSPIGTNSGNTIYF
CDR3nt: TGTGCCAGCAGCCCGATTGGGACAAACTCTGGAAACACCATATATTTT

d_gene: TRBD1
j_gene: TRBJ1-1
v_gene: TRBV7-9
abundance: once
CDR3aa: CASSRQTGVATEAFF
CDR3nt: TGTGCCAGCAGCCGCCAGACAGGGGTCGCCACTGAAGCTTTCTTT

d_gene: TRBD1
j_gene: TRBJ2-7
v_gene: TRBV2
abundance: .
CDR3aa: CASSRNRGPYEQYF
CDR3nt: TGTGCCAGCAGTCGGAACAGGGGGCCCTACGAGCAGTACTTC

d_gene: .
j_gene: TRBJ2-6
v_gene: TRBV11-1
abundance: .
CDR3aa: CASSAGFSGANVLTF
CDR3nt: TGTGCCAGCAGCGCGGGATTCTCAGGGGCCAACGTCCTGACTTTC

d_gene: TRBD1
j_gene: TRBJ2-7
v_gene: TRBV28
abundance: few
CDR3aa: CASSSPETGSVGEQYF
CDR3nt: TGTGCCAGCAGTTCCCCGGAGACAGGGTCGGTTGGGGAGCAGTACTTC

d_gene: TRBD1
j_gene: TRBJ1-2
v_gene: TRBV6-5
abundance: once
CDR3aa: CASLTGTGLNYGYTF
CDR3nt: TGTGCCAGCCTAACCGGGACAGGGCTTAACTATGGCTACACCTTC

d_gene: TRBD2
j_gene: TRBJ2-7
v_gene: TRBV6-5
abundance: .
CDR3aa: CASRSGLAESYEQYF
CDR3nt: TGTGCCAGCAGGTCGGGACTAGCGGAATCCTACGAGCAGTACTTC

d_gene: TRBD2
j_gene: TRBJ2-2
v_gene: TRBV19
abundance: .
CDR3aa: CATPRGKASGSGTGELFF
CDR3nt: TGTGCCACCCCACGGGGAAAGGCTAGCGGGAGTGGCACCGGGGAGCTGTTTTTT

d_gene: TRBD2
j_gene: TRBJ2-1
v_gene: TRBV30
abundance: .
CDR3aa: CAWSVGGLAGPYNEQFF
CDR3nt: TGTGCCTGGAGTGTGGGGGGACTAGCGGGTCCCTACAATGAGCAGTTCTTC

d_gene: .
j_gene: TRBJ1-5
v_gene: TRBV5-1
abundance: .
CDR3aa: CASSLAYRDSNQPQHF
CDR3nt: TGCGCCAGCAGCTTGGCCTACAGGGATAGCAATCAGCCCCAGCATTTT

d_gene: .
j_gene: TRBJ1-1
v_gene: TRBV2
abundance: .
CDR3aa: CASSGSQGPNTEAFF
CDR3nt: TGTGCCAGCAGTGGGTCCCAGGGGCCCAACACTGAAGCTTTCTTT

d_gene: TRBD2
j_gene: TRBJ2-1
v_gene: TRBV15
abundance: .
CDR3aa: CATSRSLAGVAYNEQFF
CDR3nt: TGTGCCACCAGCAGATCCTTAGCGGGAGTGGCCTACAATGAGCAGTTCTTC

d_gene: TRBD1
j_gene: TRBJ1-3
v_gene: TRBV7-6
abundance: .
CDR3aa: CASSLAVGQTGNTIYF
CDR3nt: TGTGCCAGCAGCTTAGCGGTGGGACAGACTGGAAACACCATATATTTT

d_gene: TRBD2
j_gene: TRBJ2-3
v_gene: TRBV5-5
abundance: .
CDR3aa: CASTKLAGWYF
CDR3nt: TGTGCCAGCACCAAACTAGCGGGGTGGTATTTT

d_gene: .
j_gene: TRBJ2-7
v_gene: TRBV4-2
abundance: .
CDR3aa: CASSQGESHYEQYF
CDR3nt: TGTGCCAGCAGCCAAGGGGAGAGTCACTACGAGCAGTACTTC

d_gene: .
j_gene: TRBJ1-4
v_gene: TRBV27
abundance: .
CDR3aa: CASSRDIYEKLFF
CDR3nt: TGTGCCAGCAGCCGGGACATATATGAAAAACTGTTTTTT

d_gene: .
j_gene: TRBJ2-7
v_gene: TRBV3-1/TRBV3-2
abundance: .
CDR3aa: CASSPDTSSYEQYF
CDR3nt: TGTGCCAGCAGCCCAGACACCAGCTCCTACGAGCAGTACTTC

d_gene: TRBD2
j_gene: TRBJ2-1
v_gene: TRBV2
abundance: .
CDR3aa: CASSQRREGRNEQFF
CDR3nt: TGTGCCAGCTCGCAAAGGCGGGAGGGGCGGAATGAGCAGTTCTTC